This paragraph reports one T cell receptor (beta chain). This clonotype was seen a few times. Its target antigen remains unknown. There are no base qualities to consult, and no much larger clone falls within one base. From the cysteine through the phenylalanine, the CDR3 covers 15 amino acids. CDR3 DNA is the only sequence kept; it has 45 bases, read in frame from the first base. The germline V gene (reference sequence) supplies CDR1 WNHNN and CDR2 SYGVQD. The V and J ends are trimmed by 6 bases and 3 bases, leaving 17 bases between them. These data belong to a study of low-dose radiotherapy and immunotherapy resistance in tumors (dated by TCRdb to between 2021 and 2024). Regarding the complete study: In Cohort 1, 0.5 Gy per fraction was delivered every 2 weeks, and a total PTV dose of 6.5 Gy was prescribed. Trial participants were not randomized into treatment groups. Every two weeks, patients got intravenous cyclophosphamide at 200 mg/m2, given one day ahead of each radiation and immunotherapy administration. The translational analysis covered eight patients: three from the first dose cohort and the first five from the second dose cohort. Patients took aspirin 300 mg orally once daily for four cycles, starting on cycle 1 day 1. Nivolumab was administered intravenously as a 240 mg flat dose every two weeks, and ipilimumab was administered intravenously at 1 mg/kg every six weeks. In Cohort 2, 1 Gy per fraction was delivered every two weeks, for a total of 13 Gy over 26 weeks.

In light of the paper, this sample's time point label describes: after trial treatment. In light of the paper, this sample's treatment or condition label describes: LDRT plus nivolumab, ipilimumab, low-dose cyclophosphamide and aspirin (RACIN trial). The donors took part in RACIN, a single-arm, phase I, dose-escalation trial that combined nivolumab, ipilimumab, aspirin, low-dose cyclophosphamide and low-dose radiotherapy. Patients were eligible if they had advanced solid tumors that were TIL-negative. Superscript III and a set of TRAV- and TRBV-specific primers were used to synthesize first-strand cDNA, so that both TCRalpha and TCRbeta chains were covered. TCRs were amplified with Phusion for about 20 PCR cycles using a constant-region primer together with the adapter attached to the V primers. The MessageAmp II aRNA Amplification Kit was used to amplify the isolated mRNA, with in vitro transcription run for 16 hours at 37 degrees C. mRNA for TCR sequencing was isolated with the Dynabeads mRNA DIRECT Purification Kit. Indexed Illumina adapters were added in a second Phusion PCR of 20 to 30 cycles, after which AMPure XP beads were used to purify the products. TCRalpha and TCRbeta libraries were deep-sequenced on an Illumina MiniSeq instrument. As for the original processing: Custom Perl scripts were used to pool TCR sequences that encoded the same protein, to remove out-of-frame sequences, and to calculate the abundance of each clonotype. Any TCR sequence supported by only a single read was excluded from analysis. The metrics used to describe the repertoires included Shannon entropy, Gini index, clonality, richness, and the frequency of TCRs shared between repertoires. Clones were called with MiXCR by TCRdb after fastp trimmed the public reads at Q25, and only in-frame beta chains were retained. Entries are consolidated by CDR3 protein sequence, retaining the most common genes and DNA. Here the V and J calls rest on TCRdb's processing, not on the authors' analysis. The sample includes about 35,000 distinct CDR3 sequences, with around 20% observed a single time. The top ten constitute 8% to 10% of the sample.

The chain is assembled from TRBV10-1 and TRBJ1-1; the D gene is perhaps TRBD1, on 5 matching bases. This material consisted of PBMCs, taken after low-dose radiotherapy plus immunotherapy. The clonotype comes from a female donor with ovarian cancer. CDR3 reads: CASRGTTDLDTEAFF. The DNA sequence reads TGCGCCAGCAGGGGTACGACAGATCTTGACACTGAAGCTTTCTTT.